This T cell receptor (beta chain) was recorded in a study of T cell repertoires in cytomegalovirus infection. The overall study: Public TCR beta signatures provided an indication of both CMV infection and a matching HLA type. Whole-study findings and limits: Carriage of CMV together with the relevant HLA was identifiable through cumulative public TCR beta family frequency. Dominating the ex vivo response were HLA-C-restricted CMV-specific TCR beta clonotypes.

The CDR3 contains 15 residues. Germline CDR1 is MNHEY and CDR2 is SMNVEV (reference sequence). Trimming took off 1 base at V and 8 bases at J, with 17 bases between the two ends. Details on this clonotype: Its specificity is unknown.

TCRdb re-called the reads with MiXCR, one entry per CDR3 protein. The table includes approximately 500,000 distinct CDR3 sequences, more than 15% detected once. This TCR came from a human donor in good health (CMV status not recorded). Some clones in this sample may be carry-over from other donors' samples. The V and J genes are TRBV27 and TRBJ1-2, with D perhaps matching TRBD1 (5 bases). Sequencing was performed on CD8+ T cells from PBMCs. The CDR3 is CASSLFRDPSGGYTF. DNA for the CDR3: TGTGCCAGCAGTTTATTTAGGGACCCCTCAGGAGGCTACACCTTC.